The 8 T cell receptor beta chains below were found in one sample sequenced in a study of T cells after yellow fever vaccination. TCRdb re-called the 5' RACE reads with MiXCR, one entry per CDR3 protein. Of 140,000 to 150,000 distinct CDR3 sequences in the sample, 5% to 8% are singletons; the top ten hold more than 0.6%. The material was CD4+ T cells sorted from PBMCs, obtained 10 days after the yellow fever booster vaccination. The receptor set was obtained from a man younger than 40 who received the YFV17D yellow fever vaccine.

There are a few counts of this clonotype. This sequence joins TRBV6-1 and TRBJ1-2, with D possibly matching TRBD1 (6 bases). V was cut by 6 bases and J by 6 bases, with 29 bases left in between. CDR1 is MNHNS, CDR2 SASEGT, per germline. The CDR3 is made up of 18 amino acids. The CDR3 nucleotides read TGTGCCAGCAGCCCCAATCCCCCGGGACACGGATACCCACATGGCTACACCTTC. Its translation: CASSPNPPGHGYPHGYTF.

This clonotype occurred many times. The CDR3 is CSAAGLAGSYEQYF. CDR3 sequence (DNA): TGCAGTGCCGCGGGACTAGCGGGCTCCTACGAGCAGTACTTC. The V and J genes are TRBV20-1 and TRBJ2-7; 12 bases map to TRBD2. The V segment lost 6 bases and the J segment 0 bases; nucleotides outside the gene matches: 3. Germline V CDR1 and CDR2: DFQATT, SNEGSKA (reference sequence). CDR3 length: 14 residues.

The J gene is TRBJ2-1, the V gene TRBV5-4; perhaps TRBD2 as D (5 bases). Trimming took off 3 bases at V and 0 bases at J, with 13 bases between the two ends. The CDR3 consists of 16 residues. CDR1 and CDR2 from the germline V gene are SGHNT and YYREEE (reference sequence). CDR3 region: CASSYLSASSYNEQFF. DNA for the CDR3: TGTGCCAGCAGCTACCTTAGCGCAAGCTCCTACAATGAGCAGTTCTTC.

There are many counts of this clonotype. The CDR3 DNA reads as TGTGCCAGCAGTCGGGGGTCCAATCAGCCCCAGCATTTT. It translates to CASSRGSNQPQHF. The chain employs TRBV12-3 or TRBV12-4 and TRBJ1-5, with a weak D call TRBD1 (5 bases). Trimming removed 5 bases from V and 3 bases from J, with 8 bases in between. This CDR3 is 13 amino acids long.

The genes are TRBV7-8 and TRBJ2-1; 13 nucleotides align to TRBD2. CDR1 is SGHVS, CDR2 FQNEAQ, per germline. The junction had 13 bases not matched to a gene; V was cut back by 5 bases and J by 9 bases. The CDR3 length is 17 residues. The CDR3 spells CASSHRELAGGPGEQFF. The CDR3 DNA reads as TGTGCCAGCAGCCACCGGGAACTAGCGGGAGGGCCCGGTGAGCAGTTCTTC.

The V gene is TRBV7-3, the J gene TRBJ2-3; 8 bases fit TRBD1. The CDR3 is 15 amino acids. Germline V gives CDR1 SGHTA, CDR2 FQGTGA. With V trimmed by 5 bases and J by 4 bases, 8 bases remained unmatched. CDR3 residues: CASSLDRGSADTQYF. CDR3 bases: TGTGCCAGCAGCCTAGACAGGGGATCAGCAGATACGCAGTATTTT.

At least ten counts were recorded for this clonotype. The rearrangement joins TRBV30 to TRBJ2-1; a weak D match, TRBD2 (6 bases). V dropped 1 base and J dropped 5 bases, with 12 bases sitting between them. CDR1 and CDR2 (germline): GTSNPN, SVGIG (reference sequence). This CDR3 comprises 14 residues. This chain's CDR3 is CAWSGLAQDNEQFF. The CDR3 DNA sequence: TGTGCCTGGAGTGGGCTAGCGCAGGACAATGAGCAGTTCTTC.

This clonotype appeared many times. The chain joins TRBV5-1 to TRBJ1-3; 7 positions agree with TRBD1. The junction had 0 bases not matched to a gene; V was cut back by 0 bases and J by 3 bases. The CDR3 contains 14 residues. The V gene's germline CDR1 is SGHRS and CDR2 YFSETQ. Here the CDR3 DNA reads TGCGCCAGCAGCTTGGACAGGGGTGGAAACACCATATATTTT. Protein product: CASSLDRGGNTIYF.